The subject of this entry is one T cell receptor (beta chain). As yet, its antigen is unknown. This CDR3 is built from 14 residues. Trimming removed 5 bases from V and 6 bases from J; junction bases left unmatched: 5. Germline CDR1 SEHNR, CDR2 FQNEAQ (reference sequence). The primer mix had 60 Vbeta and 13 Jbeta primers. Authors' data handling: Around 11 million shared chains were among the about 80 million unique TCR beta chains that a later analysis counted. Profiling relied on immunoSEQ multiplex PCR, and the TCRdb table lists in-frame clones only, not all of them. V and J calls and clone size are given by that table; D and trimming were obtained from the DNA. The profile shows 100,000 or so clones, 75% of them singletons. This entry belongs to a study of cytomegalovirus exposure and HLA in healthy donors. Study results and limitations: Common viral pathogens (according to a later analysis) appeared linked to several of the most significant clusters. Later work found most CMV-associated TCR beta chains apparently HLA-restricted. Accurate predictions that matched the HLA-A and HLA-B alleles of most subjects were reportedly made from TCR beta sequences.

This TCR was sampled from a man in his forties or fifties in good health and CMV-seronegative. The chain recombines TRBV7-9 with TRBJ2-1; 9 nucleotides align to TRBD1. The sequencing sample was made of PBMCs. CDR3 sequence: CASSPGQGRNEQFF. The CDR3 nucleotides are TGTGCCAGCAGCCCGGGACAGGGCCGCAATGAGCAGTTCTTC.